The 5 T cell receptor beta chains given below trace back to one sample, sequenced in a study of blood T cells in healthy people across ages. The second PCR ran roughly 6 to 11 cycles with a sample-barcoded 5' primer and J-beta primers. TCRdb independently ran MiXCR on the 5' RACE reads; one entry per CDR3 protein. The sample includes about 840,000 distinct CDR3 sequences, almost 30% of them seen just once. This sample was shared with a second study, whose subject was T cells of mothers and their children.

Sequenced input: blood. These receptors all stem from a woman aged 40-49 years in good health.

This clonotype was counted only a few times. The chain combines TRBV29-1 with TRBJ1-1; 7 positions match TRBD1. The trim removed 1 base at V and 1 base at J, leaving 9 bases unmatched. Looked up from germline, CDR1 is SQVTM and CDR2 is ANQGSEA. CDR3 length: 16 residues. CDR3: CSVEAGPGTENTEAFF. CDR3 DNA sequence: TGCAGCGTTGAAGCCGGCCCCGGGACAGAGAACACTGAAGCTTTCTTT.

The V and J genes are TRBV3-1 and TRBJ1-2; D uncertain. Germline values: CDR1 LGHDT, CDR2 YNNKEL (reference sequence). Trimming took off 4 bases at V and 4 bases at J, with 10 bases between the two ends. This CDR3 is 13 amino acids long. The CDR3 sequence: CASSLSESYGYTF. CDR3 DNA: TGTGCCAGCAGCCTAAGCGAAAGCTATGGCTACACCTTC.

This clonotype was recorded at least ten times. V gene TRBV4-2 combines with J gene TRBJ1-5; D is possibly TRBD1 (6 bases). Germline V gene data show CDR1 as LGHNA and CDR2 as YNFKEQ. This CDR3 comprises 16 residues. V dropped 4 bases and J dropped 4 bases, with 17 bases sitting between them. CDR3 loop: CASSPGGRGINQPQHF. The CDR3 DNA follows: TGTGCCAGCAGCCCTGGGGGCAGGGGAATTAATCAGCCCCAGCATTTT.

As for this clonotype: A much larger clone differs by one base, so this may be a read error. The chain carries TRBV12-3 or TRBV12-4 and TRBJ1-5, with D possibly being TRBD1 (5 bases). The CDR3 spans 13 residues. V was pared by 6 bases and J by 3 bases, with 9 bases between. The CDR3 loop reads CASRWGDNQPQHF. CDR3 nucleotide sequence: TGTGCCAGCAGGTGGGGGGACAATCAGCCCCAGCATTTT.

The chain carries TRBV27 and TRBJ2-3; 12 bases agree with TRBD2. Germline V gene data show CDR1 as MNHEY and CDR2 as SMNVEV (reference sequence). V shed 5 bases, J shed 2 bases, and the junction held 11 bases outside the gene matches. The CDR3 sequence is 18 residues long. CDR3 region: CASSRPERTSGNTDTQYF. DNA for the CDR3: TGTGCCAGCAGTCGACCCGAGCGGACTAGCGGGAACACAGATACGCAGTATTTT.